This TCR beta chain was sequenced during a study of blood T cell repertoires in COVID-19. Original data processing: Reference gene primers were amplified, and this amplification served to estimate nucleated cell counts. Measured with immunoSEQ multiplex PCR; TCRdb has only the in-frame clones, and not every one. For V, J and clone size, that table is used; D and trimming come from the DNA. The table records 200,000 or so clones, about 85% of them present only once. The receptor comes from a person between 70 and 80 years old with COVID-19, enrolled during active disease. The sequencing sample was made of peripheral blood.

CDR3 amino acids: CASSSRLAGTGELFF. For the CDR3, the DNA is TGCGCCAGCAGCTCTCGACTAGCGGGGACCGGGGAGCTGTTTTTT. This chain joins TRBV5-1 and TRBJ2-2, with 11 bases that match TRBD2. Germline V CDR1 and CDR2: SGHRS, YFSETQ. The V and J ends lost 3 bases and 5 bases, in that order; junction bases with no gene match: 3. CDR3 length: 15 residues.